The clone carrying this TCR beta chain was found a few times. Antigen unknown. Ineligible for inclusion were patients with other autoimmune diseases, uncontrolled infections, pregnancy or lactation. This record comes from a study of Graves' ophthalmopathy and Graves' hyperthyroidism. RNA transcripts yielded amplified TCR beta CDR3 regions. HTBI primers primed a first-round RT-PCR, and a second-round multiplex PCR followed. In TCRdb, the multiplex PCR reads were re-called with MiXCR into one record per CDR3 protein. The sample contains 450,000 to 600,000 distinct CDR3 sequences, about 35% of which appear only once. Overall study results and limits: Most expanded clonotypes in thyroid above 0.001 frequency also showed up in blood.

V lost 8 bases and J 2 bases, leaving 19 bases between the germline ends. The CDR3 is 15 residues long. Germline CDR1 reads SEHNR; CDR2 reads FQNEAQ (reference sequence). V gene TRBV7-9 combines with J gene TRBJ2-7; D assignment may be TRBD1 or TRBD2 (5 bases each). This clonotype was sampled from an adult man with Graves' hyperthyroidism. The sample was peripheral blood or thyroid tissue (not recorded which). CDR3 protein: CASSPPTGPAYEQYF. CDR3 nucleotide sequence: TGTGCCAGCTCACCACCGACGGGGCCGGCCTACGAGCAGTACTTC.